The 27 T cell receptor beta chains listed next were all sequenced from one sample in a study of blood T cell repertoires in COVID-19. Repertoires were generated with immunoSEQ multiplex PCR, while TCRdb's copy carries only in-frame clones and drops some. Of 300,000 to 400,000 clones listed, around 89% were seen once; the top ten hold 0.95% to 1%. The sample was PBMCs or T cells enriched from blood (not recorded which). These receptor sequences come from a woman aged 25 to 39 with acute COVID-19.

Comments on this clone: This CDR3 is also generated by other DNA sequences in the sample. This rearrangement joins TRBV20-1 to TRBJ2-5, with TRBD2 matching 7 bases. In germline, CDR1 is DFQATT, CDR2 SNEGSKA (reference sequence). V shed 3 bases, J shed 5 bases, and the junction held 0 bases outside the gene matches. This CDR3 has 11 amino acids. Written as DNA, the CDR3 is TGCAGTGCTAGCGGGGGGGAGACCCAGTACTTC. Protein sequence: CSASGGETQYF.

CDR3 sequence reads: CASSQVSLASGPYNEQFF. Written as DNA, the CDR3 is TGCGCCAGCAGCCAAGTAAGTCTGGCTAGCGGGCCCTACAATGAGCAGTTCTTC. The V gene is TRBV4-1, the J gene TRBJ2-1; 8 bases line up with TRBD2. CDR1 and CDR2 from the germline V gene are MGHRA and YSYEKL. V dropped 1 base and J dropped 2; count of bases not matched to a gene: 10. CDR3 size: 18 residues.

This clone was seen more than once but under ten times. CDR3: CASSQRTQGLSYEQYF. CDR3 in DNA: TGTGCCAGCAGCCAGCGCACGCAGGGCCTCTCCTACGAGCAGTACTTC. This chain joins TRBV4-2 and TRBJ2-7; a weak D match, TRBD1 (5 bases). The CDR3 extends over 16 amino acids. CDR1 is LGHNA and CDR2 is YNFKEQ in the germline V gene. The V end was cut by 3 bases, the J end by 0 bases, with 15 bases between.

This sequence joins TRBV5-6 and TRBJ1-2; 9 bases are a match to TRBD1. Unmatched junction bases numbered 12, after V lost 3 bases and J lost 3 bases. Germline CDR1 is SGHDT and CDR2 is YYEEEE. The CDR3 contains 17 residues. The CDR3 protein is CASSSLPWTGVHYGYTF. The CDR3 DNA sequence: TGTGCCAGCAGCTCGTTGCCTTGGACAGGGGTACACTATGGCTACACCTTC. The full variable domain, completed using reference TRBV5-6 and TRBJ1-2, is DAGVTQSPTHLIKTRGQQVTLRCSPKSGHDTVSWYQQALGQGPQFIFQYYEEEERQRGNFPDRFSGHQFPNYSSELNVNALLLGDSALYLCASSSLPWTGVHYGYTFGSGTRLTVV.

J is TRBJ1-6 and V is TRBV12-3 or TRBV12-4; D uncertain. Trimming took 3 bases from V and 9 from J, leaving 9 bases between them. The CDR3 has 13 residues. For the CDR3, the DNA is TGTGCCAGCAGTTTTGAGTTTGGTTCACCCCTCCACTTT. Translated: CASSFEFGSPLHF.

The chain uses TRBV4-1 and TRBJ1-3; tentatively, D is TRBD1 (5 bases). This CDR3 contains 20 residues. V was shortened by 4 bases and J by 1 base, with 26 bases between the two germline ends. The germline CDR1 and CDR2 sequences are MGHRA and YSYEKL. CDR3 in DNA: TGCGCCAGCAGCCCGTTAGGGAGGGCCCGGGACTTAGGATCTGGAAACACCATATATTTT. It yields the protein CASSPLGRARDLGSGNTIYF.

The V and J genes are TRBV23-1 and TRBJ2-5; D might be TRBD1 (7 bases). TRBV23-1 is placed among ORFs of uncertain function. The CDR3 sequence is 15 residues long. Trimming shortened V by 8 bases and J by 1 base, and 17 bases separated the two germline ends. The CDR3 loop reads CASGTGGQCQETQYF. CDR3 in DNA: TGCGCCAGCGGAACCGGGGGACAGTGCCAAGAGACCCAGTACTTC.

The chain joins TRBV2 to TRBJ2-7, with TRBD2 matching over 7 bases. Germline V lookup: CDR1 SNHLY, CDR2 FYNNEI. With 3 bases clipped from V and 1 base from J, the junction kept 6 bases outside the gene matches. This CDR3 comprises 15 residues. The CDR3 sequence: CASSERLRESYEQYF. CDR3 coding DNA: TGTGCCAGCAGTGAGAGGTTGCGGGAGTCCTACGAGCAGTACTTC.

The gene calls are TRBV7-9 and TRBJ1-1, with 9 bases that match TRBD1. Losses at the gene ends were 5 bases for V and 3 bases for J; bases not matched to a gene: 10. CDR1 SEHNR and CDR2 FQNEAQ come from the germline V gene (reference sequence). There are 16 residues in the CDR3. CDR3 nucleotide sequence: TGTGCCAGCAGCCAAATACAGGGGGCGCCTGACACTGAAGCTTTCTTT. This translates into CASSQIQGAPDTEAFF.

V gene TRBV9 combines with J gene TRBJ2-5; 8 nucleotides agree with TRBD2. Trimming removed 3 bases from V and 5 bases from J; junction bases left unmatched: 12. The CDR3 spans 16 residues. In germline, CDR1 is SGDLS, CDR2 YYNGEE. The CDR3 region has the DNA TGTGCCAGCAGCGGACAAGTAGCGGGGTGGGGCGAGACCCAGTACTTC. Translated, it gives CASSGQVAGWGETQYF.

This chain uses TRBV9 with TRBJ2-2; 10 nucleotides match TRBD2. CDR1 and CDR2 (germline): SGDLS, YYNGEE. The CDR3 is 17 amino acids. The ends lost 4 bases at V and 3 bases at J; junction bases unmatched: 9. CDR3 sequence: CASSIQAGGPDTGELFF. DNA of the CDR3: TGTGCCAGCAGCATCCAAGCGGGGGGGCCGGACACCGGGGAGCTGTTTTTT.

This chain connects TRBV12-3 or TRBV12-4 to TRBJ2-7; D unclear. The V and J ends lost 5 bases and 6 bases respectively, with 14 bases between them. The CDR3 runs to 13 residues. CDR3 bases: TGTGCCAGCAGTCCGGGTGTCTTGGGCGAGCAGTACTTC. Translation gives CASSPGVLGEQYF.

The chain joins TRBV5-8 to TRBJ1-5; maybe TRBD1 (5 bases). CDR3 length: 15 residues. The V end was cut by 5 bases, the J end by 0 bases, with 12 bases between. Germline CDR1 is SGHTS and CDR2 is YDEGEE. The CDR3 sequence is CASSLRQFSNQPQHF. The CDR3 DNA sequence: TGTGCCAGCAGTCTGAGACAGTTTAGCAATCAGCCCCAGCATTTT. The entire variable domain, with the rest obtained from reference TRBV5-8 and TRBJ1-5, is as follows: EAGVTQSPTHLIKTRGQQATLRCSPISGHTSVYWYQQALGLGLQFLLWYDEGEERNRGNFPPRFSGRQFPNYSSELNVNALELEDSALYLCASSLRQFSNQPQHFGDGTRLSIL.

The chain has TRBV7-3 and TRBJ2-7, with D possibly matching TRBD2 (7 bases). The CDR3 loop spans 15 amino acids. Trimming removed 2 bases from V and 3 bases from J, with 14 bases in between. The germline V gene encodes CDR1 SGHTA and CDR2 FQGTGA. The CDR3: CASSLSAGAYYEQYF. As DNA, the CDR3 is TGTGCCAGCAGCTTATCTGCGGGGGCCTACTACGAGCAGTACTTC.

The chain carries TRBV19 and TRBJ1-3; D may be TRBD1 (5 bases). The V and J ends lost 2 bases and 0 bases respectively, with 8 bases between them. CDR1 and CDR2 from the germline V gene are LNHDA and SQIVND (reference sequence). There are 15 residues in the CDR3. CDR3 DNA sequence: TGTGCCAGTAGTATAAACAGGATCTCTGGAAACACCATATATTTT. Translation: CASSINRISGNTIYF.

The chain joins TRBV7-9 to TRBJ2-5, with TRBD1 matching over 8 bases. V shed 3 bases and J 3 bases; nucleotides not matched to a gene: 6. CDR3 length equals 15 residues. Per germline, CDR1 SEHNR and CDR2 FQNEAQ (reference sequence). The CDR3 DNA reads TGTGCCAGCAGCTTGGTACCAGGGGGCGAAGAGACCCAGTACTTC. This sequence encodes CASSLVPGGEETQYF. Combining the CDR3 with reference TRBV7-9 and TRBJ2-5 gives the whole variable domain DTGVSQNPRHKITKRGQNVTFRCDPISEHNRLYWYRQTLGQGPEFLTYFQNEAQLEKSRLLSDRFSAERPKGSFSTLEIQRTEQGDSAMYLCASSLVPGGEETQYFGPGTRLLVL.

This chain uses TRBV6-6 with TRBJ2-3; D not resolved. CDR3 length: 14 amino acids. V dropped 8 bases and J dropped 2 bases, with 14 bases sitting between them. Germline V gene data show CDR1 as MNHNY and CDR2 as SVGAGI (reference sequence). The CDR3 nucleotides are TGTGCCAGCGCCCTTGGCGGAATCACAGATACGCAGTATTTT. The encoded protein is CASALGGITDTQYF.

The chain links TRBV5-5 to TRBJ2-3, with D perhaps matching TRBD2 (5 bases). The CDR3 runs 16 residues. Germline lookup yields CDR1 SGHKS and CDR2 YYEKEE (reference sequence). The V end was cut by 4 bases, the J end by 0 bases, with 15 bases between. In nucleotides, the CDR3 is TGTGCCAGCAGCCCCCAACCGGGGTTTAGCACAGATACGCAGTATTTT. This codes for CASSPQPGFSTDTQYF.

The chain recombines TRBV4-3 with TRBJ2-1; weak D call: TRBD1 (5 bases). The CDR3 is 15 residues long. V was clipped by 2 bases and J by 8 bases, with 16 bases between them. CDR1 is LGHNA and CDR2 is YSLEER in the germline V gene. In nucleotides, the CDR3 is TGCGCCAGCAGCCAACAGCATGGGGCCCTGGATGAGCAGTTCTTC. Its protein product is CASSQQHGALDEQFF.

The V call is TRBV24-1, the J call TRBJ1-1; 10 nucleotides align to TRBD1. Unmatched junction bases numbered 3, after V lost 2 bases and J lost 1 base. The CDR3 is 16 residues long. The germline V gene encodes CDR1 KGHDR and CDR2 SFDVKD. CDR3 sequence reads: CATSDSRTGGNTEAFF. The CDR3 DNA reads TGTGCCACCAGTGATTCACGGACAGGGGGGAACACTGAAGCTTTCTTT.

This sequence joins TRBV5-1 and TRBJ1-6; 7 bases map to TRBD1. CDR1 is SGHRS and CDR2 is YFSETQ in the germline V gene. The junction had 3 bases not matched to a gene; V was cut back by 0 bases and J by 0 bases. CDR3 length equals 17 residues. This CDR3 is CASSLGQGTSYNSPLHF. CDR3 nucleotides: TGCGCCAGCAGCTTGGGACAGGGCACCTCCTATAATTCACCCCTCCACTTT.

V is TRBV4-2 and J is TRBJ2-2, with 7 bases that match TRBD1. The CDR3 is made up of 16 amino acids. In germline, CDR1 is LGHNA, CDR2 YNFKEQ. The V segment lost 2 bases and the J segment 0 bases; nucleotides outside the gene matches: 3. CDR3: CASSQPTGANTGELFF. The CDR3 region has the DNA TGTGCCAGCAGCCAACCCACAGGGGCGAACACCGGGGAGCTGTTTTTT.

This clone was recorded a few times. In nucleotides, the CDR3 is TGTGCCAGCAGCTCGGAATACGGACAGGGGCTCGCTTCTAATGAAAAACTGTTTTTT. It yields the protein CASSSEYGQGLASNEKLFF. The rearrangement uses TRBV5-8 and TRBJ1-4, with 9 bases identical to TRBD1. V was clipped by 3 bases and J by 3 bases; unmatched bases: 15. The CDR3 runs 19 residues. Germline CDR1 reads SGHTS; CDR2 reads YDEGEE.

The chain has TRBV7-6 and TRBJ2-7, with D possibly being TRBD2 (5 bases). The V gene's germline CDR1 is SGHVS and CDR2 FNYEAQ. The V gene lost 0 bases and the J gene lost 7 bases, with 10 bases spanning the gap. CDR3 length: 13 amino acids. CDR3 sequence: CASSLAPGEEQYF. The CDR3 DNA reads TGTGCCAGCAGCTTAGCCCCCGGGGAAGAGCAGTACTTC. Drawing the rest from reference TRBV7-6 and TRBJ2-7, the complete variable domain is GAGVSQSPRYKVTKRGQDVALRCDPISGHVSLYWYRQALGQGPEFLTYFNYEAQQDKSGLPNDRFSAERPEGSISTLTIQRTEQRDSAMYRCASSLAPGEEQYFGPGTRLTVT.

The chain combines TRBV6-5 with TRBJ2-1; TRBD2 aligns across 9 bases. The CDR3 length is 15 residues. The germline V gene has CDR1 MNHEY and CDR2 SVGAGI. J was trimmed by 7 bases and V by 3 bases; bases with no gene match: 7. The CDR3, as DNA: TGTGCCAGCAGTTATGGTACTAGCGGGCGAAATGAGCAGTTCTTC. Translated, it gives CASSYGTSGRNEQFF.

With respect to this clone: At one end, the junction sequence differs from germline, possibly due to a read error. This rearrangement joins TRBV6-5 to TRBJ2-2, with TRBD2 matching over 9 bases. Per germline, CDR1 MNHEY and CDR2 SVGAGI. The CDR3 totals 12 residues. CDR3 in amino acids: CACRLAAGELFF. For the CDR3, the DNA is TGTGCCTGCAGACTAGCGGCCGGGGAGCTGTTTTTT.

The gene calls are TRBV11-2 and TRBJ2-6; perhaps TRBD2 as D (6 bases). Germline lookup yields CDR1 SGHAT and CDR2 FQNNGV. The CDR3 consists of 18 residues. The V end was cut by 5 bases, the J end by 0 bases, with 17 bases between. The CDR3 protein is CASSTPWGVDSGANVLTF. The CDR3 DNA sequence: TGTGCCAGCAGCACCCCATGGGGGGTCGACTCTGGGGCCAACGTCCTGACTTTC.